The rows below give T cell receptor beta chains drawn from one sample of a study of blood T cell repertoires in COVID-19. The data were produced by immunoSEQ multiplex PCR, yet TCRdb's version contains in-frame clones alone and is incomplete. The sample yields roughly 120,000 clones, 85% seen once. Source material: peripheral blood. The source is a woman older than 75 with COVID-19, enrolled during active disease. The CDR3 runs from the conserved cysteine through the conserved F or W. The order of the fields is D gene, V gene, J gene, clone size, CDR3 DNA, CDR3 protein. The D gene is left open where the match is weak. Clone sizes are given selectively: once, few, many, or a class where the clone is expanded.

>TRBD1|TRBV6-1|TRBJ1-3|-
TGTGCCAGCAGGGAAGCAGGGGGAGGAAACACCATATATTTT
CASREAGGGNTIYF
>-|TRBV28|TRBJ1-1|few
TGTGCCAGCAGTTTATTAGGGGGTGAAGCTTTCTTT
CASSLLGGEAFF
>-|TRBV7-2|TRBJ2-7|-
TGTGCCAGCAGCTCCCTAGGGGGAGGGCCTTACGAGCAGTACTTC
CASSSLGGGPYEQYF
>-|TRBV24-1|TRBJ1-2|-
TGTGCCACCAGTGACCGACGACGCGAAGAAGGGGCCGTTGGCTACACCTTC
CATSDRRREEGAVGYTF
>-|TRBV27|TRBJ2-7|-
TGTGCCAGCAGTTTAAAGACAGGGAGGCCGGGACTCGATCTTTATTACGAGCAGTACTTC
CASSLKTGRPGLDLYYEQYF
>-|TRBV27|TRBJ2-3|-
TGTGCCAGCAGTCCCCAGGTGCAGGATACGCAGTATTTT
CASSPQVQDTQYF
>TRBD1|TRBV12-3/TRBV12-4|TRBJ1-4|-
TGTGCCGGCAGTTTGGGGGACAGGGAGGGACTGTTTTTT
CAGSLGDREGLFF
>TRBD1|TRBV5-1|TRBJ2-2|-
TGCGCCAGCAGGGGACAGGGGATGGGCACCGGGGAGCTGTTTTTT
CASRGQGMGTGELFF
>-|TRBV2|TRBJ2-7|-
TGTGCCAGCAGTGAAGCTGTCCGAGCCTACGAGCAGTACTTC
CASSEAVRAYEQYF
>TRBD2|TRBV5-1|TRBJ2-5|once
TGCGCCAGCAGCTTGGCCACGGGACTAGGGGTGAAGACCCAGTACTTC
CASSLATGLGVKTQYF
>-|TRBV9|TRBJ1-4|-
TGTGCCAGCAGCTCTGGGACTGCTGGGGAAAAACTGTTTTTT
CASSSGTAGEKLFF
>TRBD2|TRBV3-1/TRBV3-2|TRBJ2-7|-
TGTGCCAGCAGCCCAACTAGCGGGACGACGTACGAGCAGTACTTC
CASSPTSGTTYEQYF
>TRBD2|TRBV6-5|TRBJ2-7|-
TGTGCCAGCAGCCAACAGGGACTAGCGGAAGAGCAGTACTTC
CASSQQGLAEEQYF
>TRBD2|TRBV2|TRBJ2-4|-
TGTGCCAGCAGTGAAGCGCTGTCTTGGCAGCCGGGACTAGCGGGAGACGAAAACATTCAGTACTTC
CASSEALSWQPGLAGDENIQYF
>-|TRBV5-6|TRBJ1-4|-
TGTGCCAGCAGCTTGGTAGGGGATCATGAAAAACTGTTTTTT
CASSLVGDHEKLFF
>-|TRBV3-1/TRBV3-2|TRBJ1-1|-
TGTGCCAGCAGCCAAGATCGGGTCCTCGGGGCTGAAGCTTTCTTT
CASSQDRVLGAEAFF
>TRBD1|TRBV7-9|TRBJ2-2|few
TGTGCCAGCAGCTTAGCGGGGACAGGGATGAAGGCCGGGGAGCTGTTTTTT
CASSLAGTGMKAGELFF
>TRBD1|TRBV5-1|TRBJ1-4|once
TGCGCCAGCAGCTGGACAGGGGATGAAAAACTGTTTTTT
CASSWTGDEKLFF
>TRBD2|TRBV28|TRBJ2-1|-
TGTGCCAGCAGTTTATGGGCGGGGACTAGCGGGGGAAATGAGCAGTTCTTC
CASSLWAGTSGGNEQFF
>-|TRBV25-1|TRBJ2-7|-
TGTGCCAGCAGTGATGACACCTACCCCTACGAGCAGTACTTC
CASSDDTYPYEQYF
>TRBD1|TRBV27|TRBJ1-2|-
TGTGCCAGCAGTCGACAGGGAGGCTATGGCTACACCTTC
CASSRQGGYGYTF
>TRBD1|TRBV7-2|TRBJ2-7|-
TGTGCCAGCAGCCCAGACAGGGGTTGGTACTTC
CASSPDRGWYF
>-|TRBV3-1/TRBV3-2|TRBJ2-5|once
TGTGCCAGCAGCCTGCGCTCCAGGGGCGGTATTCAAGAGACCCAGTACTTC
CASSLRSRGGIQETQYF
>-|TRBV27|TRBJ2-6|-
TGTGCCAGCAGTTTATCGAGGGGGGCCAACGTCCTGACTTTC
CASSLSRGANVLTF
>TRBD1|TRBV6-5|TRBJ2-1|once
TGTGCCAGCAGTTTCTCGGACAGGGGGTCAGCTGAGCAGTTCTTC
CASSFSDRGSAEQFF
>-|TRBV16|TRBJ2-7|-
TGTGCCAGCAGCCCTCTTACGGGGAAAGGGTACGAGCAGTACTTC
CASSPLTGKGYEQYF
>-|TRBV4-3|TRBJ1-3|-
TGCGCCAGCAGCCAAGATTTTACATTCTCTGGAAACACCATATATTTT
CASSQDFTFSGNTIYF
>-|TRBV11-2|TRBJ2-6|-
TGTGCCAGCAGCGCTACAGGGAAAACTTCTAGTTCTGGGGCCAACGTCCTGACTTTC
CASSATGKTSSSGANVLTF
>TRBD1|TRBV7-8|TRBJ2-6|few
TGTGCCAGCAGCAGCCGACAGGGCGGAGGATCTGGGGCCAACGTCCTGACTTTC
CASSSRQGGGSGANVLTF
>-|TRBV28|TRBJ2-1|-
TGTGCCAGCAGTTTGGCTGGACTATTCTACAATGAGCAGTTCTTC
CASSLAGLFYNEQFF
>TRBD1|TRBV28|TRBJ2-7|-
TGTGCCAGCAGTGTACAGGGGATCGCCTACGAGCAGTACTTC
CASSVQGIAYEQYF
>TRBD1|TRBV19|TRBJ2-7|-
TGTGCCAGTAGGTCAAGAGGACAGGGGGCTTACGAGCAGTACTTC
CASRSRGQGAYEQYF
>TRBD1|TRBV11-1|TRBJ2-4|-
TGTGCCAGCAGCCCGGGACAGGGGAGGGGTGAGGACATTCAGTACTTC
CASSPGQGRGEDIQYF
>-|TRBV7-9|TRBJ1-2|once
TGTGCCAGCAGCTTGTTCACAGACTATGGCTACACCTTC
CASSLFTDYGYTF
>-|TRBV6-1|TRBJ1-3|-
TGTGCCAGCATGTTCTCAAACACCATATATTTT
CASMFSNTIYF
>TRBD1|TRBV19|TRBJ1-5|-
TGTGCCAGTAGTACCCCAGGGGGCGCGAGCAATCAGCCCCAGCATTTT
CASSTPGGASNQPQHF
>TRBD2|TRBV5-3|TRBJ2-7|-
TGTGCCAGAAGCTTGGGGCGGGCTAGCGGGAACCGATTGAGCTACGAGCAGTACTTC
CARSLGRASGNRLSYEQYF
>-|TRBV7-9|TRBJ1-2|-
TGTGCCAGCAGCTTAGCGGGAGGGGGAGGCTATGGCTACACCTTC
CASSLAGGGGYGYTF
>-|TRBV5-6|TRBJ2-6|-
TGTGCCAGCAGCTTGGGCTTACAGGCTAGCTCTGGGGCCAACGTCCTGACTTTC
CASSLGLQASSGANVLTF
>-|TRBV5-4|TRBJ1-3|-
TGTGCCAGCAGCTGGGACACACATCCTGGAAACACCATATATTTT
CASSWDTHPGNTIYF
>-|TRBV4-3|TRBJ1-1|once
TGCGCCAGCAGCCAAGATTTCTCGGGGGGGGACACTGAAGCTTTCTTT
CASSQDFSGGDTEAFF
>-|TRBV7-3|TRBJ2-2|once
TGTGCCAGCAGCCTTACAGCGAACACCGGGGAGCTGTTTTTT
CASSLTANTGELFF
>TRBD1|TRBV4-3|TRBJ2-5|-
TGCGCCAGCAGCCAAGATCAGGGGGCAAGAGAGACCCAGTACTTC
CASSQDQGARETQYF
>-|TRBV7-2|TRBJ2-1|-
TGTGCCAGCAGCTTAGTAGGTAGCGGCAATGAGCAGTTCTTC
CASSLVGSGNEQFF
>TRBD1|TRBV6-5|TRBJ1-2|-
TGTGCCAGCACCCAACCGACAGGGAACTATGGCTACACCTTC
CASTQPTGNYGYTF
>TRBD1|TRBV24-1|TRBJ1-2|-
TGTGCCACCAGTGACCCTAGGGACAGGGGCTACACCTTC
CATSDPRDRGYTF
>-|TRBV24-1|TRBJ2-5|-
TGTGCCACCAGTCTCGGAGGGGACGAGACCCAGTACTTC
CATSLGGDETQYF
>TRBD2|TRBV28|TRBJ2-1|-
TGTGCCAGCAGTTTGGGAGGGAGGGCCAACAATGAGCAGTTCTTC
CASSLGGRANNEQFF
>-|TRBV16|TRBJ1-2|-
TGTGCCAGCAGCCAATCTAGTGATTTCACGGTAGCCTTC
CASSQSSDFTVAF
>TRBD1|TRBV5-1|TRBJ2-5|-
TGCGCCAGCAGCTTGGTAGGGGACAGGGCAGAGACCCAGTACTTC
CASSLVGDRAETQYF
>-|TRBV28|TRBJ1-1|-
TGTGCCAGTGTAACAGGACCGAACACTGAAGCTTTCTTT
CASVTGPNTEAFF
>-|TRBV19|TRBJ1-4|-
TGTGCCAGTAGTAGGGGGGCAACTAATGAAAAACTGTTTTTT
CASSRGATNEKLFF
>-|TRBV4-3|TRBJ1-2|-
TGCGCCAGCAGCCAAGATCCGCGGTTAGCGCCTGGCTACACCTTC
CASSQDPRLAPGYTF
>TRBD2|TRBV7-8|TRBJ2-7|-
TGTGCCAGCAGCCGAGGCGCACTAGCGATGTCCGAGCAGTACTTC
CASSRGALAMSEQYF
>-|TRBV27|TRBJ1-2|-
TGTGCCAGCAGTTTATCCCCCGACGGGGGGTATGGCTACACCTTC
CASSLSPDGGYGYTF
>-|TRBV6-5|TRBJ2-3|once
TGTGCCAGCAGGGGGGCTAGCGGCCAGCGGCAGTATTTT
CASRGASGQRQYF
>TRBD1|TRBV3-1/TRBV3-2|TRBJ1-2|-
TGTGCCAGCAGCCCCGAACTCCGGGACAGGGATGGCTACACCTTC
CASSPELRDRDGYTF